This TCR beta chain comes out of a study of T cell responses to AZD1222 COVID-19 vaccine. CDR1 and CDR2 from the germline V gene are SGHVS and FQNEAQ. This CDR3 comprises 16 residues. The J segment lost 5 bases and the V segment lost 4 bases, leaving 8 bases of the junction unmatched. The assay was immunoSEQ multiplex PCR, and TCRdb's table has in-frame clones only and misses some. This table holds some 60,000 clones, 65% to 90% found once. The genes are TRBV7-8 and TRBJ2-3; TRBD1 matches at 11 bases. The starting material was peripheral blood, obtained 28 days after the second AZD1222 dose. The sequence was obtained from an adult who received the AZD1222 COVID-19 vaccine. CDR3 nucleotides: TGTGCCAGCAGCTATATCCAGGACAGGGGGCGAGATACGCAGTATTTT. Translating gives CASSYIQDRGRDTQYF.